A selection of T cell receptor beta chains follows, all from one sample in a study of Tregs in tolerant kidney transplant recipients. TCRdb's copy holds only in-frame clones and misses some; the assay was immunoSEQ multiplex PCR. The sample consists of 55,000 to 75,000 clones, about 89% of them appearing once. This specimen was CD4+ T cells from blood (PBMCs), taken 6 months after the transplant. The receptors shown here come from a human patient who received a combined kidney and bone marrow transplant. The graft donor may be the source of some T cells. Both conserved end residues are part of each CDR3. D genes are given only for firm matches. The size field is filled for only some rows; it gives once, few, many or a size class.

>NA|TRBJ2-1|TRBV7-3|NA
TGTGCCAGCAGCTCCGCCTATGTGGGGGCGATGGGCAATGAGCAGTTCTTC
CASSSAYVGAMGNEQFF
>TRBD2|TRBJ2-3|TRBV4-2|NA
TGTGCCAGCAGCCAATTTAGCGGGGGGGCCGGTACGCAGTATTTT
CASSQFSGGAGTQYF
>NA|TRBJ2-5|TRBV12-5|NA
TGTGCTAGTGGTTTGAGAGGAGGGGCTGAAGAGACCCAGTACTTC
CASGLRGGAEETQYF
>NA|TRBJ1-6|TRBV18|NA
TGTGCCAGCTCACCACTTGACAGTAATTCACCCCTCCATTTT
CASSPLDSNSPLHF
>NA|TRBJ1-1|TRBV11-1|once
TGTGCCAGCAGCTTAAGAGGGGGGGGCGAGAACACTGAAGCTTTCTTT
CASSLRGGGENTEAFF
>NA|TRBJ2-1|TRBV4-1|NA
TGCGCCAGCAGACAAGTTCGGGGGGACACCTACAATGAGCAGTTCTTC
CASRQVRGDTYNEQFF
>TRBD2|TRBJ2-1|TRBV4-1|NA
TGCGCCAGCAGCCAGCGCACCGGACAGATAATAGCGGGGACCCTCTGGGATGAGCAGTTCTTC
CASSQRTGQIIAGTLWDEQFF
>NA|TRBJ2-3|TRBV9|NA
TGTGCCAGCAGCGTAGTAATGCGGGGTACGCAGTATTTT
CASSVVMRGTQYF
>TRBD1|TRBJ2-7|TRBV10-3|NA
TGTGCCATCAGGGAGGGTCCGGGACAGGGAGATTACGAGCAGTACTTC
CAIREGPGQGDYEQYF
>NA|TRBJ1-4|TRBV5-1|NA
TGCGCCAGCAGCTTGGAGACAGCAACTAATGAAAAACTGTTTTTT
CASSLETATNEKLFF
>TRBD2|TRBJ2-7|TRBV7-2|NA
TGTGCCAGCAGCGCCCATCACCTAGCGGGAGGCCTCGAGCAGTACTTC
CASSAHHLAGGLEQYF
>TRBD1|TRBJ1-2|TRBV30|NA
TGTGCCCGACGCCCCCGGGACAGATCTTCCTACACCTTC
CARRPRDRSSYTF
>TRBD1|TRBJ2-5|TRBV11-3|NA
TGTGCCAGCAGCTTAGACCCGACAGGGGTCCAAGAGACCCAGTACTTC
CASSLDPTGVQETQYF
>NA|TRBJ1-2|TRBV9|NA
TGTGCCAGCAGCGTAGGCGGGGCCGCTGGCTACACCTTC
CASSVGGAAGYTF
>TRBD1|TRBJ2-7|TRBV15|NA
TGTGCCACCAGCAGAATACCGGGACAGGTCTATTACGAGCAGTACTTC
CATSRIPGQVYYEQYF
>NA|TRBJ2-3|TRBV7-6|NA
TGTGCCAGCCGCTCGTACACCTCTACAGATACGCAGTATTTT
CASRSYTSTDTQYF
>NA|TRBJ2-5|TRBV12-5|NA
TGTGCTAGTGGTCCCGATTTTGGGCGAGAGTACTTC
CASGPDFGREYF
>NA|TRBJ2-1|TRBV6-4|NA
TGTGCCAGCAGTGAAAGGTGGAGCAATGAGCAGTTCTTC
CASSERWSNEQFF
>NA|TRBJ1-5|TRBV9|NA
TGTGCCAGCAGCGTAAAGCAGGGTATTAGGCAGCCCCAGCATTTT
CASSVKQGIRQPQHF
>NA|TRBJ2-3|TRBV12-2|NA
TGTGCAAGTCGCCTAATTAGGAGGGGGCAGGATACGCAGTATTTT
CASRLIRRGQDTQYF
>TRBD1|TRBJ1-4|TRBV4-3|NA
TGCGCCAGCAGCCAAGGACAGGGTGGTCCCTGGCTCCTTTTT
CASSQGQGGPWLLF
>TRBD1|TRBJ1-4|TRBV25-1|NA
TGTGCCAGCAGTCTCAGCAGACAGGGGGATGAAAAACTGTTTTTT
CASSLSRQGDEKLFF
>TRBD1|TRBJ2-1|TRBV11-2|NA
TGTGCCAGCAGCCGCTCCGGGACAGGGGGAAATGAGCAGTTCTTC
CASSRSGTGGNEQFF
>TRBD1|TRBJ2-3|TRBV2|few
TGTGCCACAACGGGCTCAGCAGGGGGTACGCAGTATTTT
CATTGSAGGTQYF
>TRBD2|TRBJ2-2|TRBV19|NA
TGTGCCAGTAGTTCCTGGGCTAGCGGGACTACCGGGGAGCTGTTTTTT
CASSSWASGTTGELFF
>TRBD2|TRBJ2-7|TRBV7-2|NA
TGTGCCAGCAGCTTAGGAGCTACTAGCGGCACCTACGAGCAGTACTTC
CASSLGATSGTYEQYF
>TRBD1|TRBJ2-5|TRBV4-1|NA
TGCGCCAGCAGCCAAACGACAGGGTTGATACAAGAGACCCAGTACTTC
CASSQTTGLIQETQYF
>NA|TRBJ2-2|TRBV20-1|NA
TGCAGCCTAGATCACACCGGGGAGCTGTTTTTT
CSLDHTGELFF
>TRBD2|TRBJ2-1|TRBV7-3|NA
TGTGCCAGCAGCTGGGTTAGCGGGAGTGGGCGGAATGAGCAGTTCTTC
CASSWVSGSGRNEQFF
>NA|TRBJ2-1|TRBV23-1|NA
TGCGCCAGCAGTCAATCTAAGGACAGTCCCCGGGACAATGAGCAGTTCTTC
CASSQSKDSPRDNEQFF
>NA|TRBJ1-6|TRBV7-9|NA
TGTGCCAGCAGCTTAACGATACAGTATTCCCCCCTCCACTTT
CASSLTIQYSPLHF
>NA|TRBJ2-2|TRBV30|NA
TGTGCCTGGAGGTCAGGGGCAACCGGGGAGCTGTTTTTT
CAWRSGATGELFF